One and the same sample provided the 8 T cell receptor beta chains below, sequenced in a study of T cell changes during pregnancy in multiple sclerosis. The table came from immunoSEQ multiplex PCR; TCRdb's copy has only in-frame clones and leaves some out. Among tens of thousands of clones, 85% to 95% were seen once, and the ten largest hold roughly 0.67%. The sample was CD4+ T cells from peripheral blood mononuclear cells, taken in the third trimester of pregnancy. The receptors originated from a female donor with multiple sclerosis, enrolled in a pregnancy study.

This chain connects TRBV7-8 to TRBJ1-5, with D perhaps TRBD1 (5 bases). Germline-derived CDR1 and CDR2 are SGHVS and FQNEAQ. The V and J ends lost 1 base and 2 bases respectively, with 12 bases between them. The CDR3 has 16 amino acids. The CDR3 loop reads CASSLGGGTGNQPQHF. Here the CDR3 DNA reads TGTGCCAGCAGCTTAGGGGGCGGTACAGGCAATCAGCCCCAGCATTTT. The full variable domain, with the rest looked up from reference TRBV7-8 and TRBJ1-5, is GAGVSQSPRYKVAKRGQDVALRCDPISGHVSLFWYQQALGQGPEFLTYFQNEAQLDKSGLPSDRFFAERPEGSVSTLKIQRTQQEDSAVYLCASSLGGGTGNQPQHFGDGTRLSIL.

J is TRBJ1-1 and V is TRBV21-1; the table assigns TRBD1, which was not confirmed against the DNA. TRBV21-1 is classified as a pseudogene. This CDR3 comprises 15 residues. CDR3 in DNA: TGTGCCAGCAGGAACAGGGAAAACTCCCCCACTGAAGCTTTCTTT. It yields the protein CASRNRENSPTEAFF.

The CDR3 nucleotides read TGTGCCAGCAGGCAACGGGTCACTGAAGCTTTCTTT. Translated, it gives CASRQRVTEAFF. V is TRBV6-4 and J is TRBJ1-1; no definite D call. Germline V lookup: CDR1 MRHNA, CDR2 SNTAGT. The CDR3 consists of 12 residues. Deletions cut 6 bases from V and 4 bases from J, with 9 bases between.

V usage is TRBV2 and J usage is TRBJ1-1; D gene unclear. Germline V gene sequence: CDR1 SNHLY, CDR2 FYNNEI. Trimming took 3 bases from V and 4 from J, leaving 9 bases between them. This CDR3 contains 13 residues. Here the CDR3 reads CASSEQASTEAFF. CDR3 in DNA: TGTGCCAGCAGTGAGCAGGCGAGCACTGAAGCTTTCTTT.

On this clone itself: Compared with germline, one end of the junction differs, possibly owing to a read error. This chain connects TRBV7-2 to TRBJ1-1; D is unresolved. Germline CDR1 reads SGHTA; CDR2 reads FQGNSA. This CDR3 region has 15 residues. The CDR3 DNA reads as TGTGCCAGCAGGTTAGGGAATATTGGGGAGACTGAAGCTTTCTTT. Translated, it gives CASRLGNIGETEAFF.

This chain links TRBV28 with TRBJ2-7; 15 bases match TRBD2. J was trimmed by 3 bases and V by 7 bases; bases with no gene match: 10. Per germline, CDR1 MDHEN and CDR2 SYDVKM. CDR3 length: 17 amino acids. The CDR3 reads CASNHGLAGGFRYEQYF. The CDR3, as DNA: TGTGCCAGCAATCACGGACTAGCGGGAGGGTTCCGCTACGAGCAGTACTTC.

The rearrangement uses TRBV5-1 and TRBJ2-1; 7 nucleotides match TRBD2. The CDR3 totals 16 residues. J lost 2 bases, V lost 4 bases, and 9 bases had no gene match. Germline V gives CDR1 SGHRS, CDR2 YFSETQ. CDR3 DNA sequence: TGCGCCAGCAGCGCTACTAGCGCGACCCCCTACAATGAGCAGTTCTTC. This codes for CASSATSATPYNEQFF.

This sequence joins TRBV27 and TRBJ2-7; D perhaps matches TRBD2 (6 bases). CDR1 is MNHEY and CDR2 is SMNVEV in the germline V gene (reference sequence). V shed 4 bases and J shed 3 bases, with 19 bases lying between them. This CDR3 region has 16 residues. CDR3 DNA: TGTGCCAGCAGTTATATGAGATGGGGGGAACTCTACGAGCAGTACTTC. This codes for CASSYMRWGELYEQYF.